The T cell receptor beta chain described here comes from a study of control samples from healthy donors and cancer patients. Germline CDR1 reads SGHRS; CDR2 reads YFSETQ. Trimming stripped 4 bases from V and 2 bases from J, with 11 bases between. The CDR3 covers 14 residues. Produced via immunoSEQ multiplex PCR; TCRdb's table is partial and in-frame only. The sample consists of over 55,000 clones, under 95% of them appearing once. The chain couples TRBV5-1 to TRBJ2-3; D call uncertain. The sequence was obtained from a man under 40 with colorectal cancer. The sample consisted of PBMCs. The CDR3 reads CASSRDGATDTQYF. The CDR3 DNA reads TGCGCCAGCAGCCGAGACGGAGCCACAGATACGCAGTATTTT.